The 10 T cell receptor beta chains reported below all come from one sample, sequenced in a study of PD-1 blockade in classical Hodgkin lymphoma. The time point: cycle 4 day 1 (C4D1), after less than 7 weeks of nivolumab. Each patient's relapse followed autologous stem cell transplantation, and brentuximab vedotin exposure varied. Clones were read by immunoSEQ multiplex PCR, and TCRdb kept only the in-frame ones, dropping some. The table has tens of thousands of clones, 90% seen once; the top ten hold under 3.5%. The sample here was peripheral blood mononuclear cells (PBMCs), taken before the fourth cycle of nivolumab. Receptor source: a human donor with classical Hodgkin lymphoma.

The rearrangement joins TRBV6-5 to TRBJ1-5, with D unclear. This CDR3 is 12 amino acids long. V was pared by 4 bases and J by 6 bases, with 7 bases between. Germline V gives CDR1 MNHEY, CDR2 SVGAGI. The CDR3 protein is CASSFLGQPQHF. Written as DNA, the CDR3 is TGTGCCAGCAGTTTTCTGGGTCAGCCCCAGCATTTT.

The chain couples TRBV7-8 to TRBJ1-1; 7 nucleotides align to TRBD1. J gave up 7 bases and V 5 bases, and 13 bases lay outside the gene matches. The CDR3 contains 15 residues. Germline lookup yields CDR1 SGHVS and CDR2 FQNEAQ. The CDR3: CASSVWQGGVVEAFF. The CDR3 DNA is TGTGCCAGCAGCGTATGGCAGGGGGGAGTGGTTGAAGCTTTCTTT. The full variable domain, rest sourced from reference TRBV7-8 and TRBJ1-1, is GAGVSQSPRYKVAKRGQDVALRCDPISGHVSLFWYQQALGQGPEFLTYFQNEAQLDKSGLPSDRFFAERPEGSVSTLKIQRTQQEDSAVYLCASSVWQGGVVEAFFGQGTRLTVV.

There are a few counts of this clone. The gene calls are TRBV7-8 and TRBJ1-2, with 8 bases matching TRBD1. The CDR3 extends over 13 amino acids. J lost 3 bases, V lost 6 bases, and 3 bases had no gene match. The germline CDR1 and CDR2 sequences are SGHVS and FQNEAQ. CDR3 nucleotide sequence: TGTGCCAGCAGGAACAGGGGGGACTATGGCTACACCTTC. Its translation: CASRNRGDYGYTF.

This clone appeared a single time. This chain connects TRBV7-8 to TRBJ1-2; D is unclear. Germline V gene data show CDR1 as SGHVS and CDR2 as FQNEAQ. Trimming removed 4 bases from V and 4 bases from J, with 13 bases in between. This CDR3 has 14 amino acids. The DNA of the CDR3 is TGTGCCAGCAGCTCCAAGAGAATTGGCTATGGCTACACCTTC. Its translation is CASSSKRIGYGYTF.

V is TRBV9 and J is TRBJ2-7; 7 positions agree with TRBD1. Germline-derived CDR1 and CDR2 are SGDLS and YYNGEE. The V and J ends lost 5 bases and 5 bases, in that order; junction bases with no gene match: 10. The CDR3 spans 14 residues. The CDR3 DNA sequence: TGTGCCAGCAGTCGACAGGGAATTTTCGACGAGCAGTACTTC. Amino acids: CASSRQGIFDEQYF.

On this clone itself: The missing conserved phenylalanine or tryptophan at the end of this CDR3 makes a read error likely. It is unclear where the CDR3 begins or ends on the DNA, so no DNA is shown, and the CDR3 is as TCRdb lists it. The gene calls are TRBV29-1 and TRBJ2-7; the listed D gene, TRBD1, was not tested against the DNA. The CDR3 is 11 amino acids in total, end residues counted. Germline V gives CDR1 SQVTM, CDR2 ANQGSEA. The CDR3 protein is CSVAHNGQTTL.

The V call is TRBV7-2, the J call TRBJ1-6; TRBD1 might be the D (5 bases). The V and J ends lost 1 base and 0 bases respectively, with 16 bases between them. Germline CDR1 is SGHTA and CDR2 is FQGNSA. This CDR3 region has 19 residues. This chain's CDR3 is CASSLGFGGMSSYNSPLHF. The CDR3 DNA follows: TGTGCCAGCAGCTTAGGTTTTGGGGGGATGAGCTCCTATAATTCACCCCTCCACTTT.

The genes are TRBV9 and TRBJ1-1; possible D gene TRBD1, 5 bases. Trimming left V 3 bases short and J 6 bases short, with 15 bases between. The CDR3 totals 14 residues. Per the germline V gene, CDR1 is SGDLS and CDR2 is YYNGEE. This CDR3 is CASSDVDSEAEAFF. Written as DNA, the CDR3 is TGTGCCAGCAGCGATGTCGACAGTGAGGCTGAAGCTTTCTTT.

This chain joins TRBV5-6 and TRBJ1-3, with D perhaps matching TRBD1 (5 bases). The germline CDR1 and CDR2 sequences are SGHDT and YYEEEE. This CDR3 contains 16 residues. V lost 4 bases to trimming and J lost 5 bases, with 19 bases between them. The CDR3 spells CASSTLTEKSRNTIYF. The CDR3 coding sequence is TGTGCCAGCAGCACCCTGACAGAGAAAAGTAGAAACACCATATATTTT.

Here the CDR3 reads CASSQTLDRGPWDTQYF. For the CDR3, the DNA is TGTGCCAGCAGCCAAACTTTGGACAGGGGGCCTTGGGATACGCAGTATTTT. The chain links TRBV7-9 to TRBJ2-3, with TRBD1 matching 11 bases. V lost 5 bases to trimming and J lost 6 bases; unmatched junction nucleotides: 13. This CDR3 region has 17 residues. Germline V gene lookup returns CDR1 SEHNR and CDR2 FQNEAQ (reference sequence).